The next 20 T cell receptor beta chains were all read from a single sample in a study of shared clonotypes between healthy human individuals. Clones were sequenced by immunoSEQ multiplex PCR, and TCRdb holds only the in-frame ones, with some missing. The sample contains about 1.9 million clones, just under 95% of which appear only once. CD45RO-negative cells were positively selected for CCR7, leaving out terminally differentiated effector memory CD45RA+ cells. The sequencing sample was made of naive CD8+ T cells from PBMCs. The receptor source for this set is a man between 18 and 35 years old in good health. Some clones in this sample may be carry-over from other donors' samples.

The genes are TRBV11-2 and TRBJ1-3; the D is unclear. V gave up 5 bases and J gave up 4 bases, with 15 bases separating them. The CDR3 contains 15 residues. Germline CDR1 and CDR2: SGHAT and FQNNGV. The CDR3 bases are TGTGCCAGCAGCATCCCCGGGTTGGGCGGAAACACCATATATTTT. Protein product: CASSIPGLGGNTIYF.

The chain is built from TRBV9 and TRBJ2-3; 10 bases align to TRBD2. CDR3 length: 16 amino acids. With V trimmed by 4 bases and J by 6 bases, 11 bases remained unmatched. Looked up from germline, CDR1 is SGDLS and CDR2 is YYNGEE. Written as DNA, the CDR3 is TGTGCCAGCAGCCCAGGACTAGCGGCTAGATCTGATACGCAGTATTTT. This translates into CASSPGLAARSDTQYF.

With respect to this clone: Within the sample, other DNA sequences also encode this same CDR3. The CDR3 region is CASSQAGGSYEQYF. The DNA of the CDR3 is TGTGCCAGCAGCCAAGCAGGGGGTTCGTACGAGCAGTACTTC. The chain recombines TRBV4-2 with TRBJ2-7, with 7 bases matching TRBD1. The CDR3 consists of 14 residues. Trimming cost V 1 base and J 4 bases; bases outside gene matches: 4. In germline, CDR1 is LGHNA, CDR2 YNFKEQ.

This chain links TRBV27 with TRBJ1-5; D ambiguous. Germline CDR1 is MNHEY and CDR2 is SMNVEV (reference sequence). The V end lost 5 bases, the J end lost 5 bases, and 19 bases lay between the germline ends. This CDR3 is built from 16 residues. DNA for the CDR3: TGTGCCAGCAGTCCCAACCCGGATACAGATTATCAGCCCCAGCATTTT. It yields the protein CASSPNPDTDYQPQHF.

The chain has TRBV7-2 and TRBJ2-7, with D maybe TRBD2 (5 bases). The germline CDR1 and CDR2 sequences are SGHTA and FQGNSA. CDR3 length: 14 amino acids. The V end lost 0 bases, the J end lost 3 bases, and 9 bases lay between the germline ends. In nucleotides, the CDR3 is TGTGCCAGCAGCTTAGCGAGGGATTTCTACGAGCAGTACTTC. Translated, it gives CASSLARDFYEQYF.

The chain carries TRBV9 and TRBJ2-5, with unresolved D. Per germline, CDR1 SGDLS and CDR2 YYNGEE. This CDR3 comprises 14 residues. The V end was cut by 2 bases, the J end by 4 bases, with 12 bases between. The CDR3 is CASSVSVGRETQYF. CDR3 bases: TGTGCCAGCAGCGTCAGTGTGGGAAGAGAGACCCAGTACTTC.

The rearrangement uses TRBV19 and TRBJ2-6, with D possibly being TRBD2 (5 bases). Germline-derived CDR1 and CDR2 are LNHDA and SQIVND (reference sequence). Trimming shortened V by 5 bases and J by 1 base, and 21 bases separated the two germline ends. The CDR3 runs to 19 residues. CDR3: CASSPVAGRSPSGANVLTF. The CDR3 coding sequence is TGTGCCAGTAGTCCAGTGGCGGGCCGGAGCCCTTCTGGGGCCAACGTCCTGACTTTC.

The V gene is TRBV4-3, the J gene TRBJ2-3; unclear D gene. Looked up from germline, CDR1 is LGHNA and CDR2 is YSLEER. Trimming took 4 bases from V and 3 from J, leaving 14 bases between them. CDR3 length: 15 amino acids. CDR3 nucleotide sequence: TGCGCCAGCAGCCCTTTGATGTACGTTACAGATACGCAGTATTTT. Translating gives CASSPLMYVTDTQYF.

The chain employs TRBV4-2 and TRBJ2-7; D remains unclear. The CDR3 has 16 amino acids. Germline lookup yields CDR1 LGHNA and CDR2 YNFKEQ. V was pared by 4 bases and J by 3 bases, with 19 bases between. The CDR3 nucleotides read TGTGCCAGCAGCCCTCCCACGGGCGGCTCCTTCTACGAGCAGTACTTC. It yields the protein CASSPPTGGSFYEQYF.

This chain connects TRBV15 to TRBJ1-2, with a tentative D call TRBD1 (5 bases). V dropped 3 bases and J dropped 4 bases, with 15 bases sitting between them. CDR3 length equals 15 residues. Per germline, CDR1 LNHNV and CDR2 YYDKDF (reference sequence). This chain's CDR3 is CATSRGDPSVYGYTF. CDR3 DNA: TGTGCCACCAGCAGGGGGGACCCTTCGGTCTATGGCTACACCTTC.

The chain uses TRBV6-5 and TRBJ2-7, with D perhaps matching TRBD1 (6 bases). The germline V and J ends were trimmed by 4 bases and 0 bases, with 10 bases remaining between them. The CDR3 is 14 residues long. Per the germline V gene, CDR1 is MNHEY and CDR2 is SVGAGI. CDR3 DNA sequence: TGTGCCAGCAGTTGGGGGACAACCTCCTACGAGCAGTACTTC. Its translation is CASSWGTTSYEQYF.

CDR3 bases: TGTGCCAGTGGGAGAAACACTGAAGCTTTCTTT. This translates into CASGRNTEAFF. V and J are TRBV27 and TRBJ1-1, with no clear D. V dropped 9 bases and J dropped 2 bases, with 7 bases sitting between them. The CDR3 has 11 residues. Looked up from germline, CDR1 is MNHEY and CDR2 is SMNVEV (reference sequence).

The CDR3 spells CASSFYGNTDTQYF. The CDR3 DNA follows: TGTGCCAGCAGTTTTTACGGAAACACAGATACGCAGTATTTT. The chain links TRBV27 to TRBJ2-3; D is unclear. Per the germline V gene, CDR1 is MNHEY and CDR2 is SMNVEV (reference sequence). Trimming left V 3 bases short and J 2 bases short, with 9 bases between. This CDR3 is built from 14 residues.

This chain joins TRBV29-1 and TRBJ2-6; D tentatively fits TRBD1 or TRBD2 (5 bases each). Germline values: CDR1 SQVTM, CDR2 ANQGSEA. Trimming shortened V by 3 bases and J by 3 bases, and 18 bases separated the two germline ends. CDR3 length: 17 residues. CDR3 nucleotide sequence: TGCAGCGTTGATGGGGTAGAGGGGCAGGGTGGGGCCAACGTCCTGACTTTC. It translates to CSVDGVEGQGGANVLTF.

CDR3 sequence reads: CASSLDGSLSGNTIYF. CDR3 coding DNA: TGTGCCAGCAGCTTGGATGGCAGCCTCTCTGGAAACACCATATATTTT. The genes are TRBV5-5 and TRBJ1-3; D is unresolved. The V end lost 0 bases, the J end lost 0 bases, and 10 bases lay between the germline ends. The CDR3 consists of 16 residues. Germline V gene data show CDR1 as SGHKS and CDR2 as YYEKEE (reference sequence).

This clone was counted once. V is TRBV5-1 and J is TRBJ1-2; D is ambiguous. Germline V gene sequence: CDR1 SGHRS, CDR2 YFSETQ. The V end was cut by 3 bases, the J end by 8 bases, with 20 bases between. The CDR3 has 15 amino acids. Written as DNA, the CDR3 is TGCGCCAGCAGCTCTCCGCCGGAGCCACGTCCGGGCTACACCTTC. This encodes CASSSPPEPRPGYTF.

This chain's CDR3 is CASSLRLRPEQFF. The CDR3 DNA reads as TGTGCCAGCAGCTTGAGGCTGAGGCCGGAGCAGTTCTTC. This sequence joins TRBV5-6 and TRBJ2-1; the D is unclear. The CDR3 runs 13 residues. Germline V lookup: CDR1 SGHDT, CDR2 YYEEEE. The V gene lost 1 base and the J gene lost 10 bases, with 12 bases spanning the gap.

V and J are TRBV14 and TRBJ1-2; possibly TRBD1 for D (6 bases). The CDR3 is 16 amino acids. The V gene's germline CDR1 is SGHDN and CDR2 FVKESK. V gave up 4 bases and J gave up 5 bases, with 20 bases separating them. Here the CDR3 DNA reads TGTGCCAGCAGCCCGCGGACAGCCTCTTGGTATTATGGCTACACCTTC. Amino acids: CASSPRTASWYYGYTF.

The J gene is TRBJ2-5, the V gene TRBV19; D uncertain. V lost 5 bases, J lost 2 bases, and 9 bases lay in between. This CDR3 region has 13 residues. Germline assignment: CDR1 LNHDA and CDR2 SQIVND (reference sequence). The CDR3 sequence is CASSAITQETQYF. In DNA, the CDR3 is TGTGCCAGTAGTGCGATAACGCAAGAGACCCAGTACTTC.

The J gene is TRBJ1-2, the V gene TRBV7-9; weak D call: TRBD1 (5 bases). Germline lookup yields CDR1 SEHNR and CDR2 FQNEAQ (reference sequence). With 1 base removed from V and 2 bases from J, the gap between germline ends came to 17 bases. This CDR3 is 17 amino acids long. CDR3 DNA: TGTGCCAGCAGCTTAGGTAGCATGGGGGAACCAAACTATGGCTACACCTTC. It translates to CASSLGSMGEPNYGYTF. Drawing the rest from reference TRBV7-9 and TRBJ1-2, the complete variable domain is DTGVSQNPRHKITKRGQNVTFRCDPISEHNRLYWYRQTLGQGPEFLTYFQNEAQLEKSRLLSDRFSAERPKGSFSTLEIQRTEQGDSAMYLCASSLGSMGEPNYGYTFGSGTRLTVV.